What follows is one T cell receptor beta chain and its context. Its antigen is not known. One end of the junction fails to match germline, which may point to a read error. This entry is derived from a study of molecular identifiers for immune sequencing clone quantification. Study-wide background: In replicates, RNA taken from roughly 20,000 or 100,000 naive CD8 cells was divided five ways, and four portions underwent sequencing. Study observations and caveats: Highly expanded clone sizes could end up underestimated if a barcode were shared by identical TCR molecules. Reportedly, one cell's Jurkat TCR RNA was detected within 1,200,000 naive CD8 cells.

TCRdb re-called the PCR reads through MiXCR, storing one row per CDR3 protein. Found here are roughly 10,000 distinct CDR3 sequences, approximately 19% of them singletons; the top ten hold approximately 1.7%. Naive CD8 T cell sorting was performed on the CD8+CD4-CCR7+CD45RA+ phenotype. This receptor was identified in a human donor in good health. Some libraries in this study had Jurkat cell RNA spiked in. Sequenced sample: naive CD8+ T cells from blood, with Jurkat cell RNA spiked in. Subset reported: FACS-sorted CD8+CD4-CCR7+CD45RA+ naive T cells.

The CDR3 spells CATSDLRDVPDSPGPDTQYF. CDR3 nucleotide sequence: TGTGCCACCAGTGATTTGCGGGACGTGCCTGACAGCCCGGGGCCCGATACACAGTATTTT. V is TRBV24-1 and J is TRBJ2-3; either TRBD1 or TRBD2 may fit D (5 bases each). The CDR3 is 20 residues long. Germline assignment: CDR1 KGHDR and CDR2 SFDVKD.